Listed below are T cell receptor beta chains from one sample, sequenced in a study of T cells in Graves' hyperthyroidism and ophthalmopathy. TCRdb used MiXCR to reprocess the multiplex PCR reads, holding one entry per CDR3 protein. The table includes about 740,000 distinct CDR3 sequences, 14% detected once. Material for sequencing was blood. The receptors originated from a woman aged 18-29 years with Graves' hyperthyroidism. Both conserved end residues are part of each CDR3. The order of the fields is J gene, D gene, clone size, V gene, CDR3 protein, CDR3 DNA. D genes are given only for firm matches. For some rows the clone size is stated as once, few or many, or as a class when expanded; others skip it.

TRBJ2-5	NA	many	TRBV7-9	CASSRGYGGEETQYF	TGTGCCAGCAGCCGGGGATACGGCGGGGAAGAGACCCAGTACTTC
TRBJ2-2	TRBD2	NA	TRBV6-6	CASSYSASSGSGGELFF	TGTGCCAGCAGTTACTCCGCATCTAGCGGGAGCGGCGGGGAGCTGTTTTTT
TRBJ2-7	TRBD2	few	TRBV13	CASSPRAGGDEQYF	TGTGCCAGCAGCCCCAGGGCGGGAGGAGACGAGCAGTACTTC
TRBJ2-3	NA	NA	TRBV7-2	CASLAGTLPDTQYF	TGTGCCAGCCTTGCCGGGACACTTCCAGATACGCAGTATTTT
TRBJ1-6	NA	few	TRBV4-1	CASSQANSPLHF	TGCGCCAGCAGCCAAGCTAATTCACCCCTCCACTTT
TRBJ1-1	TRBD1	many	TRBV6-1	CASSHGTDEAFF	TGTGCCAGCAGTCACGGGACAGATGAAGCTTTCTTT
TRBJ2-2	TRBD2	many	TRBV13	CASSPIVSGSGSGELFF	TGTGCCAGCAGCCCTATAGTTAGCGGGAGTGGATCCGGGGAGCTGTTTTTT
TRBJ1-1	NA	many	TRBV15	CATSRDRAVYAPRGTEAFF	TGTGCCACCAGCAGAGATCGGGCGGTGTATGCTCCTCGGGGAACTGAAGCTTTCTTT
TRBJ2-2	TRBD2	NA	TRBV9	CASSVGGTSGPSTGELFF	TGTGCCAGCAGCGTAGGTGGGACTAGCGGGCCGAGTACCGGGGAGCTGTTTTTT
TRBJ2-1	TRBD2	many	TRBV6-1	CASSVTSEEDNEQFF	TGTGCCAGCAGTGTCACTAGCGAAGAGGACAATGAGCAGTTCTTC
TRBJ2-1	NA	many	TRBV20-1	CSARRTTNEQFF	TGCAGTGCTAGAAGGACTACAAATGAGCAGTTCTTC
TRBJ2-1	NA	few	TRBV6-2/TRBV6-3	CASSSVKGPYNEQFF	TGTGCCAGCAGTTCAGTCAAGGGTCCCTACAATGAGCAGTTCTTC
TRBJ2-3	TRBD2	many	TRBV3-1	CASSPLPSGITDTQYF	TGTGCCAGCAGCCCCCTGCCTAGCGGGATAACAGATACGCAGTATTTT
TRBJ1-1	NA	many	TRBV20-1	CSARDLESGEAFF	TGCAGTGCTAGAGATTTGGAATCGGGCGAAGCTTTCTTT
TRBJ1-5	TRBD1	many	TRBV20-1	CSADRGGGNQPQHF	TGCAGTGCGGACAGGGGGGGGGGCAATCAGCCCCAGCATTTT
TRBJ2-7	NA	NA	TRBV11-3	CATSTASSYEQYF	TGTGCCACCTCTACAGCGAGCTCCTACGAGCAGTACTTC
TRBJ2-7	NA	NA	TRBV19	CASFPTANYEQYF	TGTGCCAGTTTCCCGACCGCAAACTACGAGCAGTACTTC
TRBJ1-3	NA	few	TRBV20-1	CSASPGPSGNTIYF	TGCAGTGCTAGTCCCGGACCGTCTGGAAACACCATATATTTT
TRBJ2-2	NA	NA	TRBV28	CATQERYRATGELFF	TGTGCCACCCAAGAACGGTACAGGGCCACCGGGGAGCTGTTTTTT
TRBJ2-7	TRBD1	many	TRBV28	CASSSTGTASYEQYF	TGTGCCAGCAGTTCTACCGGGACAGCGTCCTACGAGCAGTACTTC
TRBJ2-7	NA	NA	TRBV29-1	CSVEKREGVEQYF	TGCAGCGTTGAGAAAAGGGAAGGCGTCGAGCAGTACTTC
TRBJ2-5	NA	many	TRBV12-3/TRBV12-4	CASSLAAAIVGETQYF	TGTGCCAGCAGTTTAGCGGCGGCAATAGTTGGGGAGACCCAGTACTTC
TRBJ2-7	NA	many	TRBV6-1	CASKSASGEQYF	TGTGCCAGCAAATCTGCCTCGGGCGAGCAGTACTTC
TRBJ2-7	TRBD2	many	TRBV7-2	CASSFQSSGYYEQYF	TGTGCCAGCAGCTTCCAGTCTAGCGGGTACTACGAGCAGTACTTC
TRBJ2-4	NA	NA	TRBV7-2	CASSLAANIQYF	TGTGCCAGCAGCTTAGCAGCGAACATTCAGTACTTC
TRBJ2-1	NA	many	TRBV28	CASTMRGTQGRYNEQFF	TGTGCCAGCACCATGAGGGGGACACAGGGTAGATACAATGAGCAGTTCTTC
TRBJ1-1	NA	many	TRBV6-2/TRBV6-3	CASRTDRLNTEAFF	TGTGCCAGCAGAACAGACAGATTGAACACTGAAGCTTTCTTT
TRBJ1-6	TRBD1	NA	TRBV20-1	CSAHQGARGSPLHF	TGCAGTGCTCATCAGGGGGCCCGGGGTTCACCCCTCCACTTT
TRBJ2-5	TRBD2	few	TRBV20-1	CSALEREGLETQYF	TGCAGTGCCCTCGAGCGGGAGGGCCTCGAGACCCAGTACTTC
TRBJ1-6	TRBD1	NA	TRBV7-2	CANSPGQGNSPLHF	TGTGCCAACAGCCCCGGACAGGGCAATTCACCCCTCCACTTT
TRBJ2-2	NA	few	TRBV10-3	CAISGGWTAGTGELFF	TGTGCCATCAGTGGGGGCTGGACTGCGGGCACCGGGGAGCTGTTTTTT